Below, 23 T cell receptor beta chains from the same sample are listed, as sequenced in a study of regulatory T cells in long-lasting Graves disease (dated by TCRdb to the early 2020s). Receptors were amplified or captured by multiplex PCR. TCRdb names Illumina HiSeq 4000 as the instrument used. TCR beta libraries were built with iRepertoire HTBI primers and Arm-PCR amplification of CDR3 regions. The public reads were run again by TCRdb, first through fastp at Q25 and then through MiXCR, and only productive beta chains were kept. Every distinct CDR3 protein forms one entry, paired with its most common genes and DNA. This sample comprises about 400,000 distinct CDR3 sequences, roughly 15% of them detected only once. Clones ranked in the top ten supply just over 20% of the sample. The label giving this sample's time point can be read as: newly diagnosed GD, antithyroid drugs for less than 3 months. For both TCR sequencing and RNA sequencing, RNA was extracted from PBMCs using TRIzol.

These data were also reused for a study on T cells in Graves' hyperthyroidism and ophthalmopathy.

Source: peripheral blood mononuclear cells (PBMCs), taken at new diagnosis, from a patient treated with antithyroid drugs. The receptor set was obtained from a woman aged 18 to 35 with Graves disease. Donor details come from another sample of the same person, matched by shared clones.

With respect to this clonotype: Given a much more abundant clone one base away, this may be a read error. The missing conserved phenylalanine or tryptophan at the end of this CDR3 makes a read error likely. V usage is TRBV7-9 and J usage is TRBJ1-1; 8 nucleotides line up with TRBD1. V shed 6 bases, J shed 11 bases, and the junction held 11 bases outside the gene matches. Germline V CDR1 and CDR2: SEHNR, FQNEAQ (reference sequence). There are 13 residues in the CDR3. In DNA, the CDR3 is TGTGCCAGCAGAAGGGACAGGAACGGGCGGGCTTTCTTA. Encoded protein: CASRRDRNGRAFL.

Remarks on this clonotype: A far larger clone is just one base off, so this is likely a read error. The chain has TRBV30 and TRBJ2-3; 9 bases are shared with TRBD2. The J call may be incorrect, as the DNA end agrees better with TRBJ2-1. Germline loops: CDR1 GTSNPN, CDR2 SVGIG (reference sequence). The CDR3 is made up of 17 amino acids. CDR3: CAWSVRGVTSGYNGQFF. The DNA for the CDR3 is TGTGCCTGGAGTGTACGGGGAGTGACTAGCGGTTACAATGGGCAGTTCTTC.

This clonotype occurred many times. J is TRBJ2-1 and V is TRBV6-2 or TRBV6-3; TRBD2 agrees at 9 bases. Germline V CDR1 and CDR2: MNHEY, SVGEGT. The CDR3 extends over 17 amino acids. V dropped 0 bases and J dropped 3; count of bases not matched to a gene: 6. CDR3 sequence: CASSYSSAGGLYNEQFF. Written as DNA, the CDR3 is TGTGCCAGCAGTTACTCCTCAGCGGGGGGCCTCTACAATGAGCAGTTCTTC.

The V and J genes are TRBV24-1 and TRBJ2-1, with 10 bases identical to TRBD1. Germline loops: CDR1 KGHDR, CDR2 SFDVKD. V was pared by 2 bases and J by 7 bases, with 7 bases of the junction left unmatched. The CDR3 length is 16 residues. The CDR3 spells CATSDSGTGDGNEQFF. In DNA form, the CDR3 reads TGTGCCACCAGTGATTCCGGGACAGGGGATGGGAATGAGCAGTTCTTC.

In its sample, this clonotype was seen many times. J is TRBJ2-7 and V is TRBV18; D may be TRBD1 (5 bases). V was cut by 5 bases and J by 2 bases, with 13 bases left in between. Germline CDR1 and CDR2: KGHSH and LQKENI. This CDR3 has 14 residues. The CDR3 bases are TGTGCCAGCTCAAATACGAAGGGGACCTACGAGCAGTACTTC. Its protein is CASSNTKGTYEQYF.

This clonotype was counted at least ten times. The chain has TRBV5-6 and TRBJ2-5; 8 bases are a match to TRBD2. Germline CDR1 reads SGHDT; CDR2 reads YYEEEE. After removal of 3 bases from V and 4 bases from J, the junction contained 2 bases not matched to a gene. The CDR3 has 13 residues. CDR3 protein: CASSWTSRETQYF. The CDR3 DNA reads TGTGCCAGCAGCTGGACTAGCAGAGAGACCCAGTACTTC. The entire variable domain, with the rest obtained from reference TRBV5-6 and TRBJ2-5, is as follows: DAGVTQSPTHLIKTRGQQVTLRCSPKSGHDTVSWYQQALGQGPQFIFQYYEEEERQRGNFPDRFSGHQFPNYSSELNVNALLLGDSALYLCASSWTSRETQYFGPGTRLLVL.

The CDR3 is CASSSLEREQYF. CDR3 nucleotide sequence: TGTGCCAGCAGTTCCCTCGAGCGCGAGCAGTACTTC. This rearrangement joins TRBV28 to TRBJ2-7; the D is unclear. V was clipped by 4 bases and J by 6 bases, with 10 bases between them. This CDR3 is built from 12 residues. Looked up from germline, CDR1 is MDHEN and CDR2 is SYDVKM.

This clonotype was counted many times. This rearrangement joins TRBV12-3 or TRBV12-4 to TRBJ2-7; TRBD2 might be the D (6 bases). V lost 6 bases and J 5 bases, leaving 23 bases between the germline ends. CDR3 size: 16 residues. CDR3 amino acids: CASSPEGREYSHEQYF. CDR3 in DNA: TGTGCCAGCAGCCCGGAGGGTCGGGAGTACAGCCACGAGCAGTACTTC.

The chain carries TRBV9 and TRBJ1-1; TRBD1 matches at 7 bases. With 6 bases clipped from V and 1 base from J, the junction kept 6 bases outside the gene matches. Germline values: CDR1 SGDLS, CDR2 YYNGEE. This CDR3 has 14 residues. The CDR3 DNA follows: TGTGCCAGCACCGCAGGGACAGCGAACACTGAAGCTTTCTTT. This encodes CASTAGTANTEAFF.

This clonotype turned up a few times. The rearrangement links TRBV7-9 to TRBJ1-2, with TRBD1 matching over 8 bases. The CDR3 covers 15 residues. Unmatched junction bases numbered 8, after V lost 5 bases and J lost 3 bases. Germline V gives CDR1 SEHNR, CDR2 FQNEAQ (reference sequence). The CDR3 DNA is TGTGCCAGCAGCCTTGACAGGGGTAGAGACTATGGCTACACCTTC. It yields the protein CASSLDRGRDYGYTF.

This clonotype was seen a handful of times. The rearrangement uses TRBV6-5 and TRBJ1-2; D perhaps matches TRBD1 (5 bases). Germline V gene sequence: CDR1 MNHEY, CDR2 SVGAGI. This CDR3 has 17 amino acids. Trimming removed 0 bases from V and 3 bases from J, with 17 bases in between. CDR3 DNA sequence: TGTGCCAGCAGTTACTCGGTGCGGCCTGGGGGGGACTATGGCTACACCTTC. It translates to CASSYSVRPGGDYGYTF.

This clonotype was detected ten times or more. V and J are TRBV27 and TRBJ1-2; D is possibly TRBD1 (5 bases). The CDR3 runs to 13 residues. CDR1 is MNHEY, CDR2 SMNVEV, per germline (reference sequence). V lost 3 bases, J lost 8 bases, and 13 bases lay in between. The CDR3 sequence: CASSFGTGQGYTF. The CDR3 nucleotides read TGTGCCAGCAGTTTCGGGACGGGGCAGGGCTACACCTTC.

The J gene is TRBJ2-3, the V gene TRBV28; 12 bases match TRBD1. With V trimmed by 7 bases and J by 2 bases, 16 bases remained unmatched. Germline CDR1 MDHEN, CDR2 SYDVKM. CDR3 length: 19 residues. The CDR3 nucleotides are TGTGCCAGCAAGGGGGGTGTGGGGACAGGGGGCGTCCCCACAGATACGCAGTATTTT. Residues: CASKGGVGTGGVPTDTQYF.

This chain links TRBV19 with TRBJ1-5; 8 bases match TRBD1. CDR3 length: 15 amino acids. Germline V gives CDR1 LNHDA, CDR2 SQIVND (reference sequence). The trim removed 4 bases at V and 6 bases at J, leaving 8 bases unmatched. The CDR3 region is CASSTGQGVLQPQHF. Here the CDR3 DNA reads TGTGCCAGTAGTACCGGACAGGGAGTACTTCAGCCCCAGCATTTT.

The chain uses TRBV5-4 and TRBJ2-3; 8 bases match TRBD2. This CDR3 spans 15 amino acids. Germline V gene data show CDR1 as SGHNT and CDR2 as YYREEE (reference sequence). The V gene end was trimmed by 4 bases and the J gene end by 3 bases; junction bases not matched to a gene: 7. DNA for the CDR3: TGTGCCAGCAGCACCGGGGGGGCCTTAACAGATACGCAGTATTTT. Translated: CASSTGGALTDTQYF.

This clonotype came up many times. This rearrangement joins TRBV30 to TRBJ2-1, with D possibly matching TRBD1 (7 bases). Trimming shortened V by 1 base and J by 0 bases, and 10 bases separated the two germline ends. Per germline, CDR1 GTSNPN and CDR2 SVGIG (reference sequence). This CDR3 is built from 15 residues. Here the CDR3 DNA reads TGTGCCTGGAGTGCAGGGGGGAGCTCCTACAATGAGCAGTTCTTC. It translates to CAWSAGGSSYNEQFF.

The chain has TRBV7-2 and TRBJ2-3; D remains unclear. Germline assignment: CDR1 SGHTA and CDR2 FQGNSA. The CDR3 is 13 residues long. V dropped 4 bases and J dropped 6 bases, with 11 bases sitting between them. The CDR3 DNA is TGTGCCAGCAGCTCCATAGCCTGGGATACGCAGTATTTT. Its translation is CASSSIAWDTQYF.

This clonotype has only a few counts. The chain recombines TRBV5-1 with TRBJ1-2; D gene ambiguous. Germline values: CDR1 SGHRS, CDR2 YFSETQ. The CDR3 length is 13 residues. V shed 3 bases and J shed 3 bases, with 9 bases lying between them. The CDR3 nucleotides are TGCGCCAGCAGCTCGGAGTCTCACTATGGCTACACCTTC. Its translation: CASSSESHYGYTF. Combining the CDR3 with reference TRBV5-1 and TRBJ1-2 gives the whole variable domain KAGVTQTPRYLIKTRGQQVTLSCSPISGHRSVSWYQQTPGQGLQFLFEYFSETQRNKGNFPGRFSGRQFSNSRSEMNVSTLELGDSALYLCASSSESHYGYTFGSGTRLTVV.

This clonotype was detected a few times. The chain couples TRBV6-5 to TRBJ1-4; TRBD1 matches 8 bases. V lost 4 bases, J lost 7 bases, and 5 bases stayed unmatched. The CDR3 has 14 amino acids. Germline V gene data show CDR1 as MNHEY and CDR2 as SVGAGI. The CDR3 region has the DNA TGTGCCAGCAGTTTGACAGGGGTGGTTGAAAAACTGTTTTTT. Translated: CASSLTGVVEKLFF.

This chain links TRBV6-1 with TRBJ1-1, with no clear D. Looked up from germline, CDR1 is MNHNS and CDR2 is SASEGT. This CDR3 has 15 amino acids. With 6 bases removed from V and 4 bases from J, the gap between germline ends came to 18 bases. The CDR3 protein is CASSPLGRSGTEAFF. CDR3 nucleotides: TGTGCCAGCAGCCCGCTAGGGAGGTCCGGCACTGAAGCTTTCTTT.

In its sample, this clonotype was seen a few times. The chain links TRBV5-4 to TRBJ2-3, with D tentatively TRBD2 (6 bases). The germline V gene has CDR1 SGHNT and CDR2 YYREEE (reference sequence). CDR3 size: 14 residues. V was cut by 6 bases and J by 3 bases, with 14 bases left in between. CDR3 sequence reads: CASKTGVETDTQYF. In nucleotides, the CDR3 is TGTGCCAGCAAGACGGGAGTGGAGACAGATACGCAGTATTTT.

This clonotype has at least ten counts. The chain carries TRBV20-1 and TRBJ2-1; no reliable D call. This CDR3 region has 14 residues. V shed 8 bases and J shed 6 bases, with 20 bases lying between them. CDR1 and CDR2 from the germline V gene are DFQATT and SNEGSKA (reference sequence). The CDR3 region has the DNA TGCAGTTCCATCGGTCTAGTAGTCGGCAATGAGCAGTTCTTC. Protein sequence: CSSIGLVVGNEQFF.

This clonotype showed up many times. The V gene is TRBV20-1, the J gene TRBJ2-5; D is unclear. The CDR3 covers 11 residues. Germline-derived CDR1 and CDR2 are DFQATT and SNEGSKA (reference sequence). This chain's CDR3 is CSAAHEETQYF. The DNA of the CDR3 is TGCAGCGCGGCCCATGAAGAGACCCAGTACTTC.